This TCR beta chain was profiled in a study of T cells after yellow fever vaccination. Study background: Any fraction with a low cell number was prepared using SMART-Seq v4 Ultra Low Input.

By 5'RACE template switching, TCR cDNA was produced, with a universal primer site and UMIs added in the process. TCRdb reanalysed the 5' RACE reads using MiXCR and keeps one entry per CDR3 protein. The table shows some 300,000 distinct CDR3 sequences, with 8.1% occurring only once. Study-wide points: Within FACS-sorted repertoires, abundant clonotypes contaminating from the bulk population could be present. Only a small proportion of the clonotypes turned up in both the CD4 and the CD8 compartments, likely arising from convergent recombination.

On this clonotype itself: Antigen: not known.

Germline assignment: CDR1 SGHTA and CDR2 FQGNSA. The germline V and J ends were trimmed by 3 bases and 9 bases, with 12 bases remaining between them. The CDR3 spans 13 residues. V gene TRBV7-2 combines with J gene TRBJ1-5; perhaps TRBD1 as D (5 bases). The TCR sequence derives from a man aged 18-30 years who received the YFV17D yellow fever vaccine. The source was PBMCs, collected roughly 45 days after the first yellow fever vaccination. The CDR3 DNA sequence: TGTGCCAGCAGCTTTCGGGGGGAGGGGCCCCAGCATTTT. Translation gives CASSFRGEGPQHF.